This is a list of T cell receptor beta chains from one sample in a study of cytomegalovirus exposure and HLA in healthy donors. Sequencing used immunoSEQ multiplex PCR; TCRdb keeps in-frame clones, though not all of them. The data show roughly 190,000 clones, with 86% seen just once and more than 1.4% held by the top ten. The specimen sequenced was PBMCs. Source of these receptors: a woman aged 18 to 35 in good health and CMV-seronegative. The CDR3 runs from the conserved cysteine through the conserved F or W. Each record gives: J gene, V gene, clone size, D gene, CDR3 DNA, CDR3 protein. D genes are given only for firm matches. Only some rows state a clone size, as once, few, many or a class for expanded clones.

TRBJ1-2,TRBV5-4,.,.,TGTGCCAGCAGCTTAGACATTAACTATGGCTACACCTTC,CASSLDINYGYTF
TRBJ1-2,TRBV30,.,TRBD1,TGTGCCGGGACAGGGGGACCGTACTATGGCTACACCTTC,CAGTGGPYYGYTF
TRBJ1-5,TRBV19,.,TRBD1,TGTGCCAGTAGTATAAAGTCCGGCGGGACAGGGTTTCAGCCCCAGCATTTT,CASSIKSGGTGFQPQHF
TRBJ2-4,TRBV7-8,few,.,TGTGCCAGCAGCCCTCGCCGGGGAACGCCACTAGCCAAAAACATTCAGTACTTC,CASSPRRGTPLAKNIQYF
TRBJ2-3,TRBV5-1,.,.,TGCGCCAGCAGACCTCAGGGAATTGATAAAGATACGCAGTATTTT,CASRPQGIDKDTQYF
TRBJ1-1,TRBV19,.,.,TGTGCCAGTAGTATTAAAGGGGCGGTTGGCACTGAAGCTTTCTTT,CASSIKGAVGTEAFF
TRBJ2-7,TRBV7-6,few,.,TGTGCCAGCAGCTTAGAGGACAGCAACTCCTACGAGCAGTACTTC,CASSLEDSNSYEQYF
TRBJ2-7,TRBV10-1,.,.,TGCGCCAGCAGTGAGCCGAAGGGAGGACCGTCCGAGCAGTACTTC,CASSEPKGGPSEQYF
TRBJ2-1,TRBV7-3,.,.,TGTGCCAGCAGCTTGGCAGGGGAAAGGGGTGAGCAGTTCTTC,CASSLAGERGEQFF
TRBJ2-3,TRBV19,.,.,TGTGCCAGTACCATCGGGGATACGCAGTATTTT,CASTIGDTQYF
TRBJ2-1,TRBV5-4,.,TRBD2,TGTGCCAGCAGCCCCCCGGGACTAGGGCACGGCGAGCAGTTCTTC,CASSPPGLGHGEQFF
TRBJ2-5,TRBV11-2,.,TRBD2,TGTGCCAGCAGCTTAGAGGGTAGCGGGGGGAAAGAGACCCAGTACTTC,CASSLEGSGGKETQYF
TRBJ2-1,TRBV27,once,.,TGTGCCAGCAGCCACAGGGGACTTAATGAGCAGTTCTTC,CASSHRGLNEQFF
TRBJ2-3,TRBV19,few,.,TGTGCCAGTAGTAGCGGGAGCACAGATACGCAGTATTTT,CASSSGSTDTQYF
TRBJ2-2,TRBV9,.,.,TGTGCCAGCAGCGCAAAGTCCTGGCGGGCTGGGGAGCTGTTTTTT,CASSAKSWRAGELFF
TRBJ1-2,TRBV2,.,.,TGTGCCAGCAGTGCCGGAATGGGGGCAGGGCTTATAGGCTACACCTTC,CASSAGMGAGLIGYTF
TRBJ1-5,TRBV12-5,.,.,TGTGCTAGTGGTTTGGTACCCGCCAGGGGCTTAAATCAGCCCCAGCATTTT,CASGLVPARGLNQPQHF
TRBJ2-3,TRBV19,.,.,TGTGCCAGTAGTATAATCCCTGGGTCTGGCGGGAGCACAGATACGCAGTATTTT,CASSIIPGSGGSTDTQYF